These 15 T cell receptor beta chains share one sample of origin, sequenced in a study of cytomegalovirus exposure and HLA in healthy donors (dated 2017 in TCRdb). Library generation was performed with the immunoSEQ multiplex PCR assay. TCRdb took this table from immuneACCESS and kept in-frame rearrangements with V and J called. Such tables lack part of the clones; where checked against another copy, unresolved V genes explain under half of the gap, and the rest is unexplained. The sample data list some 120,000 clones, and around nine tenths of these were observed just once. Together, the top ten hold roughly 1.4% of the sample. Sequencing was carried out using PBMCs. These receptors originate from a man between 25 and 39 years old in good health and CMV-seronegative.

The chain employs TRBV6-4 and TRBJ2-2; 11 bases are shared with TRBD1. Germline lookup yields CDR1 MRHNA and CDR2 SNTAGT. The CDR3 loop spans 14 amino acids. The trim removed 8 bases at V and 6 bases at J, leaving 5 bases unmatched. In DNA form, the CDR3 reads TGTGCCAGCCGGACAGGGGGCGGTTCCGGGGAGCTGTTTTTT. This encodes CASRTGGGSGELFF.

The chain couples TRBV9 to TRBJ1-1; D gene ambiguous. This CDR3 contains 13 residues. Germline loops: CDR1 SGDLS, CDR2 YYNGEE. Trimming took off 0 bases at V and 1 base at J, with 4 bases between the two ends. For the CDR3, the DNA is TGTGCCAGCAGCGTAGCCGGGAACACTGAAGCTTTCTTT. It yields the protein CASSVAGNTEAFF. The whole variable domain, filled in from reference TRBV9 and TRBJ1-1, reads DSGVTQTPKHLITATGQRVTLRCSPRSGDLSVYWYQQSLDQGLQFLIQYYNGEERAKGNILERFSAQQFPDLHSELNLSSLELGDSALYFCASSVAGNTEAFFGQGTRLTVV.

This rearrangement joins TRBV4-1 to TRBJ1-2; D not certain. Per germline, CDR1 MGHRA and CDR2 YSYEKL. V lost 6 bases to trimming and J lost 3 bases, with 8 bases between them. This CDR3 spans 12 amino acids. CDR3 coding DNA: TGCGCCAGCAGTGAGGAGTACTATGGCTACACCTTC. Amino acids: CASSEEYYGYTF.

This chain links TRBV5-1 with TRBJ1-1; D gene ambiguous. CDR1 and CDR2 (germline): SGHRS, YFSETQ. V gave up 0 bases and J gave up 0 bases, with 3 bases separating them. CDR3 size: 13 residues. CDR3 coding DNA: TGCGCCAGCAGCTTGGGTATGAACACTGAAGCTTTCTTT. Amino acids: CASSLGMNTEAFF.

The chain carries TRBV5-6 and TRBJ2-7; a possible D gene is TRBD1 (5 bases). Per germline, CDR1 SGHDT and CDR2 YYEEEE. Trimming cost V 4 bases and J 5 bases, with 13 bases left between them. This CDR3 is 13 amino acids long. The CDR3 DNA sequence: TGTGCCAGCAGCCCGACCCAGGGCCACGAGCAGTACTTC. Encoded protein: CASSPTQGHEQYF.

In this sample, this clone turned up a few times. The chain uses TRBV19 and TRBJ2-7; TRBD2 aligns across 7 bases. CDR3 length equals 14 residues. Per the germline V gene, CDR1 is LNHDA and CDR2 is SQIVND (reference sequence). With 5 bases clipped from V and 0 bases from J, the junction kept 4 bases outside the gene matches. The CDR3 bases are TGTGCCAGTAGTTTCGGGGGGAGCTCCTACGAGCAGTACTTC. This gives the protein CASSFGGSSYEQYF.

The rearrangement uses TRBV7-8 and TRBJ1-5; TRBD1 matches at 8 bases. In germline, CDR1 is SGHVS, CDR2 FQNEAQ. J gave up 3 bases and V 5 bases, and 9 bases lay outside the gene matches. The CDR3 runs to 16 residues. In DNA form, the CDR3 reads TGTGCCAGCAGCGGGCCGGACAGGGCTCTCAATCAGCCCCAGCATTTT. The encoded protein is CASSGPDRALNQPQHF.

The rearrangement uses TRBV4-3 and TRBJ2-2, with TRBD2 matching 9 bases. The CDR3 consists of 15 residues. The V gene's germline CDR1 is LGHNA and CDR2 YSLEER. V lost 4 bases to trimming and J lost 6 bases; unmatched junction nucleotides: 6. This CDR3 is CASSPAGGYSGELFF. The DNA for the CDR3 is TGCGCCAGCAGCCCCGCGGGAGGGTATTCCGGGGAGCTGTTTTTT.

The chain carries TRBV10-1 and TRBJ2-7; D gene unclear. Germline CDR1 is WNHNN and CDR2 is SYGVQD (reference sequence). The CDR3 covers 15 residues. V was cut by 2 bases and J by 1 base, with 12 bases left in between. CDR3: CASSESRVRSYEQYF. CDR3 nucleotides: TGCGCCAGCAGTGAGAGCCGGGTCCGGTCCTACGAGCAGTACTTC.

The chain employs TRBV6-1 and TRBJ2-7; no firm D call. Looked up from germline, CDR1 is MNHNS and CDR2 is SASEGT. Trimming shortened V by 10 bases and J by 6 bases, and 13 bases separated the two germline ends. This CDR3 comprises 11 residues. Here the CDR3 reads CATSPMIEQYF. CDR3 in DNA: TGTGCCACCTCTCCTATGATCGAGCAGTACTTC.

The chain couples TRBV4-2 to TRBJ2-1, with D possibly being TRBD2 (5 bases). V was trimmed by 0 bases and J by 0 bases, leaving 15 bases between them. In germline, CDR1 is LGHNA, CDR2 YNFKEQ. This CDR3 has 18 residues. As DNA, the CDR3 is TGTGCCAGCAGCCAAGATGGGGAGTGGCCCCCCTCCTACAATGAGCAGTTCTTC. Translation: CASSQDGEWPPSYNEQFF.

V is TRBV30 and J is TRBJ1-1; no definite D call. This CDR3 region has 14 residues. From germline, CDR1 is GTSNPN and CDR2 SVGIG (reference sequence). V was trimmed by 3 bases and J by 5 bases, leaving 16 bases between them. DNA for the CDR3: TGTGCCTGGAGGAGAGTGACGGGTTGGACTGAAGCTTTCTTT. It translates to CAWRRVTGWTEAFF.

The chain links TRBV7-9 to TRBJ1-1; 8 bases match TRBD1. The CDR3 totals 17 residues. Germline lookup yields CDR1 SEHNR and CDR2 FQNEAQ (reference sequence). The V gene end was trimmed by 0 bases and the J gene end by 1 base; junction bases not matched to a gene: 7. CDR3 DNA sequence: TGTGCCAGCAGCTTAGCGGCCGGGACAGGCCAGAACACTGAAGCTTTCTTT. This encodes CASSLAAGTGQNTEAFF.

J is TRBJ2-5 and V is TRBV25-1, with a weak D call TRBD2 (7 bases). Germline values: CDR1 MGHDK, CDR2 SYGVNS. The germline V and J ends were trimmed by 1 base and 3 bases, with 21 bases remaining between them. The CDR3 length is 18 residues. The DNA for the CDR3 is TGTGCCAGCAGTGAATTTCAGTTCGGGGGGCGCATCGAAGAGACCCAGTACTTC. Its protein is CASSEFQFGGRIEETQYF. Full variable domain (rest looked up from reference TRBV25-1 and TRBJ2-5): EADIYQTPRYLVIGTGKKITLECSQTMGHDKMYWYQQDPGMELHLIHYSYGVNSTEKGDLSSESTVSRIRTEHFPLTLESARPSHTSQYLCASSEFQFGGRIEETQYFGPGTRLLVL.

The rearrangement links TRBV10-3 to TRBJ1-1, with D possibly TRBD1 on 5 matching bases. The length of the CDR3 is 15 residues. Between the trimmed V and J ends, which lost 2 bases and 6 bases, there was a span of 16 bases. Per the germline V gene, CDR1 is ENHRY and CDR2 is SYGVKD. As DNA, the CDR3 is TGTGCCATCAGTGAGGATGACAGTTATGACCCTGAAGCTTTCTTT. Its protein is CAISEDDSYDPEAFF.